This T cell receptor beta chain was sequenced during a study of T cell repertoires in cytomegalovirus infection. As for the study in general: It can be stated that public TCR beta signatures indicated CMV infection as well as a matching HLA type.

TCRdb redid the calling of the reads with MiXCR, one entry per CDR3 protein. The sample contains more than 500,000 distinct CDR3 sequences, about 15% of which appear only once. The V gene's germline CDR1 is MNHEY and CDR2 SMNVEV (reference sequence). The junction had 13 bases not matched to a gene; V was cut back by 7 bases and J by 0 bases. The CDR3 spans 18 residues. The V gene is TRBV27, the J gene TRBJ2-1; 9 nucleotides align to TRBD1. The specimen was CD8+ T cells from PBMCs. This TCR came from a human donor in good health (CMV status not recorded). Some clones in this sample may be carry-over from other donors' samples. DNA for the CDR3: TGTGCCAGCACCCGTCCCGGGACAGGGCCCAGCTCCTACAATGAGCAGTTCTTC. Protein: CASTRPGTGPSSYNEQFF.